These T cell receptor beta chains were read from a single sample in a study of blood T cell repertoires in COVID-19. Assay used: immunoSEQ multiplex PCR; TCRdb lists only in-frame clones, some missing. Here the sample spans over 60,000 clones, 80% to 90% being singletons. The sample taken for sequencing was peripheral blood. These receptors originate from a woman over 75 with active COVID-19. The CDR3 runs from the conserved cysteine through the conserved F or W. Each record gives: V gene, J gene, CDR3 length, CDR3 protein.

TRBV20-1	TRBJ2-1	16	CSASSPAYPSYNEQFF
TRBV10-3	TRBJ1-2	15	CAISELGGDNYGYTF
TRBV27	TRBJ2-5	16	CASSLGTGGTQETQYF
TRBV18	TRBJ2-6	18	CASSYLDRLFSGANVLTF
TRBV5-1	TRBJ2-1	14	CASSLGGLSSEQFF
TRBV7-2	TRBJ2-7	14	CASSLGTGVREQYF
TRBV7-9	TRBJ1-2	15	CASSPPGTPVYGYTF
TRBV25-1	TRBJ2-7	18	CASQVSSGRAWVCNEQYF
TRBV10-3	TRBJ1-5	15	CAISEGGALNQPQHF
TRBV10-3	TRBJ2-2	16	CAIRGTSGRGTGELFF
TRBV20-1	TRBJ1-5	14	CSASGGGNNQPQHF
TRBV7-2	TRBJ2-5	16	CASSRQLAAYQETQYF
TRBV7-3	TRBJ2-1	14	CASSEAGGLNEQFF
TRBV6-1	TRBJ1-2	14	CASSSAGGPYGYTF